The next 27 T cell receptor beta chains were all read from a single sample in a study of T-cell memory formation after mild COVID-19. From the 5' RACE reads, TCRdb called clonotypes with MiXCR, one entry per CDR3 protein. Of 350,000 to 500,000 distinct CDR3 sequences in the sample, approximately 19% were seen once. Sequencing was performed on PBMCs or a T cell subset sorted from them (not recorded which). These receptors were taken from a man younger than 30 who had mild COVID-19 (a few samples of this study predate the infection). Cell type and time point are not known.

The V and J genes are TRBV28 and TRBJ2-7; D ambiguous. The CDR3 has 15 residues. The V gene lost 5 bases and the J gene lost 3 bases, with 17 bases spanning the gap. CDR1 and CDR2 (germline): MDHEN, SYDVKM. The CDR3 bases are TGTGCCAGCAGTCCCCGGATCCTTCAGGACTACGAGCAGTACGTC. It yields the protein CASSPRILQDYEQYV.

In the case of this clonotype: This may come from a read error, since a much larger clone is one base off. The chain joins TRBV4-3 to TRBJ2-2, with TRBD1 matching over 8 bases. The CDR3 covers 16 residues. Germline V gene sequence: CDR1 LGHNA, CDR2 YSLEER. V lost 3 bases, J lost 7 bases, and 10 bases stayed unmatched. The DNA for the CDR3 is TGCGCCAGCAGCCATGGCTTGAGACAGGGGAGCGGGGAGCTGTTTTTT. Translation: CASSHGLRQGSGELFF.

The V gene is TRBV12-3 or TRBV12-4, the J gene TRBJ2-7; 13 positions match TRBD2. The CDR3 is 15 residues long. With V trimmed by 5 bases and J by 9 bases, 10 bases remained unmatched. The CDR3 DNA reads as TGTGCCAGCAGTCCGTTGACTAGCGGGGGGCTGGGGCAGTACTTC. Protein product: CASSPLTSGGLGQYF.

This clonotype was detected only a few times. This chain connects TRBV7-2 to TRBJ2-3; perhaps TRBD1 as D (6 bases). Trimming removed 4 bases from V and 5 bases from J, with 19 bases in between. The CDR3 spans 16 residues. Germline V gene data show CDR1 as SGHTA and CDR2 as FQGNSA. The CDR3 here is CASSWVRWGPGDTQYF. The CDR3 region has the DNA TGTGCCAGCAGCTGGGTTCGGTGGGGGCCCGGAGATACGCAGTATTTT.

The sample holds a few counts of this clonotype. The V call is TRBV18, the J call TRBJ2-7; D not certain. V lost 3 bases to trimming and J lost 1 base, with 13 bases between them. The germline CDR1 and CDR2 sequences are KGHSH and LQKENI. CDR3 length equals 15 residues. The CDR3 DNA reads TGTGCCAGCTCACCTACAGCCATGGGGTCCTACGAGCAGTACTTC. Translation: CASSPTAMGSYEQYF. Variable domain in full (rest from reference TRBV18 and TRBJ2-7): NAGVMQNPRHLVRRRGQEARLRCSPMKGHSHVYWYRQLPEEGLKFMVYLQKENIIDESGMPKERFSAEFPKEGPSILRIQQVVRGDSAAYFCASSPTAMGSYEQYFGPGTRLTVT.

The rearrangement joins TRBV18 to TRBJ2-5; 11 bases are shared with TRBD2. CDR1 and CDR2 (germline): KGHSH, LQKENI. The CDR3 consists of 15 residues. The V segment lost 5 bases and the J segment 3 bases; nucleotides outside the gene matches: 5. CDR3 in amino acids: CASSTTSGEEETQYF. CDR3 DNA: TGTGCCAGCTCAACGACTAGCGGGGAAGAAGAGACCCAGTACTTC.

This clonotype appeared many times. The CDR3 sequence: CASSLRGDNTEAFF. In DNA, the CDR3 is TGCGCCAGCAGCTTGCGAGGGGATAACACTGAAGCTTTCTTT. This chain links TRBV5-1 with TRBJ1-1; D is perhaps TRBD1 (5 bases). This CDR3 has 14 residues. CDR1 and CDR2 (germline): SGHRS, YFSETQ. With 1 base removed from V and 2 bases from J, the gap between germline ends came to 9 bases.

This clonotype came up a few times. The chain joins TRBV4-2 to TRBJ1-1; 7 nucleotides align to TRBD1. V was pared by 6 bases and J by 2 bases, with 15 bases of the junction left unmatched. CDR3 length equals 17 residues. CDR1 and CDR2 from the germline V gene are LGHNA and YNFKEQ. The CDR3 DNA follows: TGTGCCAGCAGTCTAAAAACCTTCAGGGGGGTAAACACTGAAGCTTTCTTT. Its protein product is CASSLKTFRGVNTEAFF.

This clonotype was seen only a few times. The genes are TRBV20-1 and TRBJ1-6, with TRBD1 identical over 8 bases. V lost 2 bases and J lost 7; bases outside the gene matches: 1. This CDR3 has 13 amino acids. Germline V gene data show CDR1 as DFQATT and CDR2 as SNEGSKA (reference sequence). CDR3 DNA sequence: TGCAGTGCTAGACAGGGGGCAAATTCACCCCTCCACTTT. It specifies CSARQGANSPLHF.

This clonotype was seen a few times. A much larger clone lies a single base off, so this may be a read error. The chain joins TRBV7-9 to TRBJ2-7, with D possibly matching TRBD1 (6 bases). Trimming removed 4 bases from V and 2 bases from J, with 12 bases in between. CDR3 length: 14 amino acids. CDR1 SEHNR and CDR2 FQNEAQ come from the germline V gene (reference sequence). CDR3 region: CASSYTGRPYEQYF. As DNA, the CDR3 is TGTGCCAGCAGCTACACAGGGCGCCCCTACGAGCAGTACTTC.

This clonotype was observed many times. The V call is TRBV18, the J call TRBJ1-1; weak D call: TRBD1 (5 bases). The CDR3 runs to 12 residues. Trimming pared 6 bases from V and 4 bases from J, leaving 9 bases between. Germline V lookup: CDR1 KGHSH, CDR2 LQKENI. This chain's CDR3 is CASSQGPTEAFF. The DNA of the CDR3 is TGTGCCAGCTCCCAGGGACCCACTGAAGCTTTCTTT.

This clonotype was found a few times. The genes are TRBV6-2 or TRBV6-3 and TRBJ1-5; 7 nucleotides match TRBD1. This CDR3 is built from 13 residues. Germline-derived CDR1 and CDR2 are MNHEY and SVGEGT. V shed 7 bases, J shed 4 bases, and the junction held 4 bases outside the gene matches. In DNA form, the CDR3 reads TGTGCCAGCAACAGGGGTTTTAATCAGCCCCAGCATTTT. It specifies CASNRGFNQPQHF.

The chain uses TRBV5-1 and TRBJ2-1; the match to TRBD1 covers 10 bases. This CDR3 spans 17 amino acids. The V gene end was trimmed by 0 bases and the J gene end by 4 bases; junction bases not matched to a gene: 7. CDR1 is SGHRS, CDR2 YFSETQ, per germline. DNA of the CDR3: TGCGCCAGCAGCTTGGCCCCGGGACAGGGGAAATACAATGAGCAGTTCTTC. It specifies CASSLAPGQGKYNEQFF.

This clonotype was recorded many times. The rearrangement links TRBV5-6 to TRBJ1-6; 9 bases fit TRBD1. There are 16 residues in the CDR3. Germline CDR1 is SGHDT and CDR2 is YYEEEE. Trimming took 4 bases from V and 7 from J; bases not matched to a gene: 9. In nucleotides, the CDR3 is TGTGCCAGCAGCGCGGGACAGGGAGGACCGAATTCACCCCTCCACTTT. Amino acids: CASSAGQGGPNSPLHF. The variable domain in full, completed from reference TRBV5-6 and TRBJ1-6, reads DAGVTQSPTHLIKTRGQQVTLRCSPKSGHDTVSWYQQALGQGPQFIFQYYEEEERQRGNFPDRFSGHQFPNYSSELNVNALLLGDSALYLCASSAGQGGPNSPLHFGNGTRLTVT.

The chain joins TRBV24-1 to TRBJ1-5; no firm D call. Germline CDR1 reads KGHDR; CDR2 reads SFDVKD. CDR3 size: 12 residues. The ends were cut back, 5 bases at V and 5 bases at J, with 6 bases in the middle. This chain's CDR3 is CATSGDDQPQHF. The CDR3 DNA reads TGTGCCACCAGTGGTGACGATCAGCCCCAGCATTTT.

This clonotype was picked up a small number of times. The chain has TRBV6-6 and TRBJ2-6; D is unresolved. Trimming took off 7 bases at V and 2 bases at J, with 6 bases between the two ends. In germline, CDR1 is MNHNY, CDR2 SVGAGI (reference sequence). This CDR3 spans 13 amino acids. This CDR3 is CASTSTGANVLTF. In DNA form, the CDR3 reads TGTGCCAGCACATCCACTGGGGCCAACGTCCTGACTTTC.

This clonotype was seen more than once but under ten times. The chain joins TRBV6-6 to TRBJ1-2, with D possibly matching TRBD1 (6 bases). The CDR3 extends over 16 amino acids. Germline CDR1 and CDR2: MNHNY and SVGAGI (reference sequence). Between the trimmed V and J ends, which lost 5 bases and 4 bases, there was a span of 20 bases. CDR3 residues: CASSGGQSLAFYGYTF. CDR3 DNA sequence: TGTGCCAGCAGTGGGGGGCAGTCCCTCGCCTTCTATGGCTACACCTTC.

The chain carries TRBV6-5 and TRBJ1-2, with a possible D match to TRBD1 (5 bases). Germline-derived CDR1 and CDR2 are MNHEY and SVGAGI. The CDR3 contains 14 residues. V was trimmed by 7 bases and J by 3 bases, leaving 15 bases between them. CDR3 nucleotide sequence: TGTGCCAGCAACCCGCGGGGCTCTGACTATGGCTACACCTTC. It specifies CASNPRGSDYGYTF.

This clonotype was recorded at least ten times. The rearrangement joins TRBV7-6 to TRBJ2-4, with 14 bases identical to TRBD2. After removal of 5 bases from V and 10 bases from J, the junction contained 1 base not matched to a gene. Germline CDR1 and CDR2: SGHVS and FNYEAQ. This CDR3 region has 13 residues. The DNA of the CDR3 is TGTGCCAGCAGCGGACTAGCGGGGGGTATTCAGTACTTC. It yields the protein CASSGLAGGIQYF. Full variable domain (outside the CDR3, taken from reference TRBV7-6 and TRBJ2-4): GAGVSQSPRYKVTKRGQDVALRCDPISGHVSLYWYRQALGQGPEFLTYFNYEAQQDKSGLPNDRFSAERPEGSISTLTIQRTEQRDSAMYRCASSGLAGGIQYFGAGTRLSVL.

The rearrangement uses TRBV7-9 and TRBJ1-2; TRBD1 matches at 8 bases. V lost 4 bases to trimming and J lost 2 bases; unmatched junction nucleotides: 9. The germline gives CDR1 SEHNR, CDR2 FQNEAQ (reference sequence). This CDR3 is built from 16 residues. This CDR3 reads CASSSIQGQDNYGYTF. Here the CDR3 DNA reads TGTGCCAGCAGCTCCATACAGGGACAGGACAACTATGGCTACACCTTC. The full variable domain, rest sourced from reference TRBV7-9 and TRBJ1-2, is DTGVSQNPRHKITKRGQNVTFRCDPISEHNRLYWYRQTLGQGPEFLTYFQNEAQLEKSRLLSDRFSAERPKGSFSTLEIQRTEQGDSAMYLCASSSIQGQDNYGYTFGSGTRLTVV.

This clonotype was seen at least ten times. This chain uses TRBV20-1 with TRBJ1-2, with 7 bases lining up with TRBD1. J was trimmed by 7 bases and V by 0 bases; bases with no gene match: 11. Per germline, CDR1 DFQATT and CDR2 SNEGSKA (reference sequence). The CDR3 is 15 amino acids. CDR3 loop: CSARDRPGTVAGYTF. DNA of the CDR3: TGCAGTGCTAGAGACCGGCCGGGGACAGTGGCTGGCTACACCTTC.

The V and J genes are TRBV7-9 and TRBJ2-1; the D is unclear. Per germline, CDR1 SEHNR and CDR2 FQNEAQ (reference sequence). The CDR3 is 11 residues long. Trimming took 5 bases from V and 8 from J, leaving 7 bases between them. CDR3 sequence reads: CASSISHEQFF. CDR3 coding DNA: TGTGCCAGCAGCATCTCCCATGAGCAGTTCTTC.

This chain uses TRBV5-6 with TRBJ2-2; 8 bases map to TRBD2. CDR3 length: 18 amino acids. Germline V gives CDR1 SGHDT, CDR2 YYEEEE. The trim removed 4 bases at V and 1 base at J, leaving 12 bases unmatched. This CDR3 is CASSRWTSSGRNTGELFF. In nucleotides, the CDR3 is TGTGCCAGCAGCCGATGGACTAGCTCAGGCAGGAACACCGGGGAGCTGTTTTTT. Filled out from reference TRBV5-6 and TRBJ2-2, the complete variable domain reads DAGVTQSPTHLIKTRGQQVTLRCSPKSGHDTVSWYQQALGQGPQFIFQYYEEEERQRGNFPDRFSGHQFPNYSSELNVNALLLGDSALYLCASSRWTSSGRNTGELFFGEGSRLTVL.

The chain employs TRBV7-2 and TRBJ1-2; possible D gene TRBD1, 5 bases. CDR3 size: 14 residues. Between the trimmed V and J ends, which lost 4 bases and 2 bases, there was a span of 11 bases. Germline assignment: CDR1 SGHTA and CDR2 FQGNSA. The CDR3 DNA follows: TGTGCCAGCAGCTCCCTCGGGGGGAACTATGGCTACACCTTC. It yields the protein CASSSLGGNYGYTF.

This clonotype was recorded at least ten times. This rearrangement joins TRBV5-1 to TRBJ1-1, with no clear D. Per the germline V gene, CDR1 is SGHRS and CDR2 is YFSETQ. The germline V and J ends were trimmed by 2 bases and 0 bases, with 8 bases remaining between them. The CDR3 is made up of 14 amino acids. CDR3 residues: CASSLGGVNTEAFF. DNA of the CDR3: TGCGCCAGCAGCTTAGGAGGAGTGAACACTGAAGCTTTCTTT.

This clonotype was detected ten times or more. The chain couples TRBV10-3 to TRBJ2-2; 11 bases align to TRBD2. The V and J ends lost 3 bases and 4 bases, in that order; junction bases with no gene match: 1. The CDR3 totals 15 residues. Germline values: CDR1 ENHRY, CDR2 SYGVKD. Written as DNA, the CDR3 is TGTGCCATCAGTGATACTAGCGGGGGCACCGGGGAGCTGTTTTTT. Translating it yields CAISDTSGGTGELFF.

This clonotype was seen a handful of times. The chain carries TRBV7-3 and TRBJ2-6, with 12 bases that match TRBD2. Germline V gene lookup returns CDR1 SGHTA and CDR2 FQGTGA. The CDR3 runs 18 residues. The trim removed 5 bases at V and 0 bases at J, leaving 5 bases unmatched. CDR3 bases: TGTGCCAGCAGCCTACAGACTAGCGGGGGCTCTGGGGCCAACGTCCTGACTTTC. It translates to CASSLQTSGGSGANVLTF.